The 30 T cell receptor beta chains below all came from one sample that was sequenced in a study of blood T cell repertoires in COVID-19. Sequencing used immunoSEQ multiplex PCR; TCRdb keeps in-frame clones, though not all of them. In the table there are over 120,000 clones, 80% to 85% of which are singletons. Source material: peripheral blood. These receptors were collected from a woman in her fifties or sixties with acute or convalescent COVID-19.

The rearrangement joins TRBV5-1 to TRBJ2-7; 7 bases are a match to TRBD2. V lost 1 base to trimming and J lost 9 bases; unmatched junction nucleotides: 7. Per germline, CDR1 SGHRS and CDR2 YFSETQ. This CDR3 has 13 residues. The CDR3 region is CASSLTSDRGQYF. The CDR3 nucleotides are TGCGCCAGCAGCTTGACTAGCGATAGGGGGCAGTACTTC. Complete variable domain (other parts from reference TRBV5-1 and TRBJ2-7): KAGVTQTPRYLIKTRGQQVTLSCSPISGHRSVSWYQQTPGQGLQFLFEYFSETQRNKGNFPGRFSGRQFSNSRSEMNVSTLELGDSALYLCASSLTSDRGQYFGPGTRLTVT.

The chain employs TRBV27 and TRBJ2-7, with TRBD2 matching over 10 bases. This CDR3 has 15 residues. CDR1 and CDR2 (germline): MNHEY, SMNVEV (reference sequence). J gave up 7 bases and V 7 bases, and 13 bases lay outside the gene matches. Here the CDR3 reads CASTSGTSAGNEQYF. CDR3 nucleotides: TGTGCCAGCACCTCGGGGACTAGCGCGGGGAATGAGCAGTACTTC.

This rearrangement joins TRBV6-2 or TRBV6-3 to TRBJ1-5; tentatively, D is TRBD1 (5 bases). Trimming took 4 bases from V and 6 from J, leaving 10 bases between them. CDR1 MNHEY and CDR2 SVGEGT come from the germline V gene. This CDR3 has 13 amino acids. The DNA for the CDR3 is TGTGCCAGCAGTTTAGGGGTCCGTCAGCCCCAGCATTTT. Translating it yields CASSLGVRQPQHF.

About this clone itself: At one boundary the junction diverges from the germline segment, which might be a read error. The V call is TRBV6-5, the J call TRBJ1-2, with 9 bases that match TRBD1. Looked up from germline, CDR1 is MNHEY and CDR2 is SVGAGI. The CDR3 length is 14 residues. CDR3 nucleotides: TGTGCCAGCAGTCGAATTTTCTTACAGGGGGCTGTAGCCTTC. This sequence encodes CASSRIFLQGAVAF.

This chain links TRBV5-1 with TRBJ2-5; maybe TRBD2 (5 bases). The germline CDR1 and CDR2 sequences are SGHRS and YFSETQ. The germline V and J ends were trimmed by 0 bases and 5 bases, with 14 bases remaining between them. This CDR3 has 15 amino acids. The CDR3 sequence: CASSLETGTRETQYF. CDR3 nucleotide sequence: TGCGCCAGCAGCTTGGAAACGGGAACTAGGGAGACCCAGTACTTC.

V gene TRBV2 combines with J gene TRBJ2-3; D is perhaps TRBD1 (7 bases). The CDR3 is 15 residues long. V lost 7 bases, J lost 4 bases, and 18 bases lay in between. Germline CDR1 reads SNHLY; CDR2 reads FYNNEI. CDR3: CASTPGTAGADTQYF. In nucleotides, the CDR3 is TGTGCCAGCACCCCCGGGACAGCGGGTGCAGATACGCAGTATTTT.

This clone was counted a few times. The gene calls are TRBV11-1 and TRBJ2-1; no clear D gene. V dropped 5 bases and J dropped 10 bases, with 12 bases sitting between them. The length of the CDR3 is 12 residues. In germline, CDR1 is SGHAT, CDR2 FQDESV (reference sequence). The CDR3 region has the DNA TGTGCCAGCAGCCCACGCGAAATCGAGCAGTTCTTC. Translation gives CASSPREIEQFF.

This chain links TRBV5-6 with TRBJ2-7, with 12 bases lining up with TRBD2. This CDR3 has 16 amino acids. Germline V CDR1 and CDR2: SGHDT, YYEEEE. Trimming at V came to 1 base and at J to 4 bases, leaving 6 bases not matched to a gene. Here the CDR3 reads CASSLIASGRVYEQYF. The CDR3 coding sequence is TGTGCCAGCAGCTTGATTGCTAGCGGGAGGGTATACGAGCAGTACTTC.

This chain uses TRBV19 with TRBJ1-1; D gene ambiguous. CDR1 LNHDA and CDR2 SQIVND come from the germline V gene (reference sequence). Trimming took 1 base from V and 5 from J, leaving 8 bases between them. This CDR3 has 13 residues. CDR3 DNA: TGTGCCAGTAGTATAGGGAGGAGGACTGAAGCTTTCTTT. It yields the protein CASSIGRRTEAFF.

V usage is TRBV29-1 and J usage is TRBJ1-1, with a weak D call TRBD1 (5 bases). The germline gives CDR1 SQVTM, CDR2 ANQGSEA. The V and J ends lost 4 bases and 8 bases respectively, with 17 bases between them. The CDR3 covers 13 residues. The CDR3 nucleotides read TGCAGCGTTGTACAGGCGGGGAGGGCCGAAGCTTTCTTT. Protein product: CSVVQAGRAEAFF.

This chain links TRBV28 with TRBJ1-1; D is unclear. The CDR3 has 12 residues. Trimming stripped 6 bases from V and 4 bases from J, with 9 bases between. Germline values: CDR1 MDHEN, CDR2 SYDVKM. The CDR3 reads CASRPGVTEAFF. CDR3 coding DNA: TGTGCCAGCAGGCCGGGAGTCACTGAAGCTTTCTTT.

In its sample, this clone was seen once. The chain combines TRBV25-1 with TRBJ1-1, with D perhaps matching TRBD1 (6 bases). This CDR3 region has 14 residues. Germline V gives CDR1 MGHDK, CDR2 SYGVNS. V was trimmed by 2 bases and J by 10 bases, leaving 17 bases between them. The CDR3 bases are TGTGCCAGCAGTGAAGTGGCGGGGGCCCTCGTAGCTTTCTTT. Its translation is CASSEVAGALVAFF.

The chain links TRBV5-5 to TRBJ1-5; D is possibly TRBD1 (6 bases). Trimming shortened V by 0 bases and J by 5 bases, and 9 bases separated the two germline ends. There are 14 residues in the CDR3. The germline gives CDR1 SGHKS, CDR2 YYEKEE (reference sequence). DNA of the CDR3: TGTGCCAGCAGCTTGGACAGGGCGCATCAGCCCCAGCATTTT. Protein sequence: CASSLDRAHQPQHF.

Here the CDR3 reads CSVAGKYYEQYF. Here the CDR3 DNA reads TGCAGCGTTGCGGGGAAATACTACGAGCAGTACTTC. The V gene is TRBV29-1, the J gene TRBJ2-7; a weak D match, TRBD2 (5 bases). V shed 4 bases and J shed 3 bases, with 10 bases lying between them. CDR1 and CDR2 from the germline V gene are SQVTM and ANQGSEA. The CDR3 length is 12 residues.

This sequence joins TRBV3-1 (or the pseudogene TRBV3-2) and TRBJ1-1, with TRBD1 as a possible D gene (5 bases). The ends were cut back, 4 bases at V and 4 bases at J, with 19 bases in the middle. Germline V gene sequence: CDR1 LGHDT, CDR2 YNNKEL (reference sequence). The CDR3 totals 16 residues. The CDR3: CASSPGTWVGSTEAFF. In DNA, the CDR3 is TGTGCCAGCAGCCCAGGGACTTGGGTGGGGAGCACTGAAGCTTTCTTT.

This clone was counted only a few times. This chain uses TRBV28 with TRBJ1-2; 9 nucleotides match TRBD1. V lost 1 base to trimming and J lost 8 bases; unmatched junction nucleotides: 11. The length of the CDR3 is 16 residues. Germline V lookup: CDR1 MDHEN, CDR2 SYDVKM. In nucleotides, the CDR3 is TGTGCCAGCAGTTTATCCGGGACAGGGAGAGTCGGGGGCTACACCTTC. Amino acid sequence: CASSLSGTGRVGGYTF.

CDR3 protein: CASSQADTGVREKLFF. The CDR3 bases are TGTGCCAGCAGTCAAGCTGATACGGGGGTTCGAGAAAAACTGTTTTTT. This sequence joins TRBV6-6 and TRBJ1-4, with a weak D call TRBD1 (5 bases). In germline, CDR1 is MNHNY, CDR2 SVGAGI (reference sequence). V was trimmed by 5 bases and J by 8 bases, leaving 21 bases between them. This CDR3 region has 16 residues.

This chain joins TRBV11-2 and TRBJ2-7, with TRBD2 identical over 9 bases. Germline V gene lookup returns CDR1 SGHAT and CDR2 FQNNGV. This CDR3 is built from 13 residues. The trim removed 7 bases at V and 3 bases at J, leaving 4 bases unmatched. For the CDR3, the DNA is TGTGCCAGCAAAAGACTAGCGGTCTACGAGCAGTACTTC. It encodes CASKRLAVYEQYF.

The gene calls are TRBV4-3 and TRBJ1-2, with no clear D. Trimming removed 1 base from V and 6 bases from J, with 12 bases in between. Germline V gene data show CDR1 as LGHNA and CDR2 as YSLEER. The CDR3 has 14 residues. In nucleotides, the CDR3 is TGCGCCAGCAGCCAAGTGCGGTTGGTGGATGGCTACACCTTC. Its protein product is CASSQVRLVDGYTF.

The rearrangement uses TRBV7-9 and TRBJ2-7; TRBD1 matches at 12 bases. Germline CDR1 SEHNR, CDR2 FQNEAQ (reference sequence). The CDR3 is made up of 15 amino acids. The ends lost 4 bases at V and 3 bases at J; junction bases unmatched: 4. DNA of the CDR3: TGTGCCAGCAGCTCGGGACAGGGGGCTTTCTACGAGCAGTACTTC. Amino acids: CASSSGQGAFYEQYF. The whole variable domain, remainder taken from reference TRBV7-9 and TRBJ2-7, is DTGVSQNPRHKITKRGQNVTFRCDPISEHNRLYWYRQTLGQGPEFLTYFQNEAQLEKSRLLSDRFSAERPKGSFSTLEIQRTEQGDSAMYLCASSSGQGAFYEQYFGPGTRLTVT.

The V and J genes are TRBV6-5 and TRBJ2-7; 13 bases align to TRBD2. This CDR3 is 15 amino acids long. V trimming: 6 bases; J trimming: 1 base; junction bases outside the gene matches: 3. Germline V gives CDR1 MNHEY, CDR2 SVGAGI. The chain's CDR3 is CASSRLAGGSYEQYF. The CDR3 nucleotides read TGTGCCAGCAGCCGACTAGCGGGGGGATCCTACGAGCAGTACTTC.

The chain is built from TRBV2 and TRBJ1-1; D gene ambiguous. Germline assignment: CDR1 SNHLY and CDR2 FYNNEI. V was trimmed by 9 bases and J by 7 bases, leaving 12 bases between them. The CDR3 covers 11 residues. The CDR3 nucleotides read TGTGCCAGTACATTTCAGGATGAAGCTTTCTTT. This gives the protein CASTFQDEAFF.

This chain uses TRBV27 with TRBJ2-4, with unresolved D. The V end lost 5 bases, the J end lost 4 bases, and 3 bases lay between the germline ends. Germline-derived CDR1 and CDR2 are MNHEY and SMNVEV (reference sequence). The length of the CDR3 is 11 residues. The CDR3 DNA reads as TGTGCCAGCAGTGAGAAAAACATTCAGTACTTC. This sequence encodes CASSEKNIQYF.

The V gene is TRBV30, the J gene TRBJ2-5; 10 bases are shared with TRBD1. V lost 5 bases and J lost 3; bases outside the gene matches: 6. The germline CDR1 and CDR2 sequences are GTSNPN and SVGIG (reference sequence). CDR3 size: 14 residues. The DNA for the CDR3 is TGTGCCTGGGAGCGGGGACAGGGGAAAGAGACCCAGTACTTC. As protein: CAWERGQGKETQYF.

This rearrangement joins TRBV7-2 to TRBJ1-2, with 10 bases fitting TRBD1. From germline, CDR1 is SGHTA and CDR2 FQGNSA. The CDR3 spans 13 residues. V lost 8 bases, J lost 4 bases, and 4 bases stayed unmatched. The CDR3 bases are TGTGCCAGCGGGGACAGGGGAGGCTATGGCTACACCTTC. Translation gives CASGDRGGYGYTF.

CDR3 sequence reads: CASSVDIADTQYF. The CDR3, as DNA: TGTGCCAGCAGCGTAGACATCGCAGATACGCAGTATTTT. The chain joins TRBV9 to TRBJ2-3; D remains unclear. This CDR3 has 13 amino acids. Germline V gene lookup returns CDR1 SGDLS and CDR2 YYNGEE. V lost 0 bases and J 4 bases, leaving 6 bases between the germline ends.

V gene TRBV6-2 or TRBV6-3 combines with J gene TRBJ2-7, with D unclear. Germline V gives CDR1 MNHEY, CDR2 SVGEGT. The CDR3 has 13 amino acids. Trimming removed 6 bases at V and 3 bases at J, with 12 bases between. The CDR3 sequence: CASSQLVNYEQYF. The CDR3 DNA sequence: TGTGCCAGCAGCCAGCTTGTAAACTACGAGCAGTACTTC.

The chain employs TRBV30 and TRBJ2-7, with a tentative D call TRBD2 (5 bases). The V gene lost 4 bases and the J gene lost 3 bases, with 19 bases spanning the gap. Looked up from germline, CDR1 is GTSNPN and CDR2 is SVGIG (reference sequence). This CDR3 contains 15 residues. CDR3 in DNA: TGTGCCTGGAAGTCTTCCCGGGATAAAGTCTACGAGCAGTACTTC. Translating it yields CAWKSSRDKVYEQYF.

The chain uses TRBV7-3 and TRBJ2-1; 8 bases fit TRBD1. The CDR3 extends over 15 amino acids. Germline lookup yields CDR1 SGHTA and CDR2 FQGTGA. V lost 5 bases and J lost 9; bases outside the gene matches: 12. The CDR3: CASSLQGAVASEQFF. CDR3 DNA sequence: TGTGCCAGCAGCCTCCAGGGGGCTGTAGCCAGTGAGCAGTTCTTC. The variable domain in full, with the rest retrieved from reference TRBV7-3 and TRBJ2-1, is GAGVSQTPSNKVTEKGKYVELRCDPISGHTALYWYRQSLGQGPEFLIYFQGTGAADDSGLPNDRFFAVRPEGSVSTLKIQRTERGDSAVYLCASSLQGAVASEQFFGPGTRLTVL.

The chain carries TRBV9 and TRBJ2-7; 9 nucleotides match TRBD2. Germline loops: CDR1 SGDLS, CDR2 YYNGEE. The CDR3 totals 13 residues. V trimming: 6 bases; J trimming: 3 bases; junction bases outside the gene matches: 4. DNA for the CDR3: TGTGCCAGCAAGCGGGAGGTGGACTACGAGCAGTACTTC. Amino acids: CASKREVDYEQYF. The whole variable domain, filled in from reference TRBV9 and TRBJ2-7, reads DSGVTQTPKHLITATGQRVTLRCSPRSGDLSVYWYQQSLDQGLQFLIQYYNGEERAKGNILERFSAQQFPDLHSELNLSSLELGDSALYFCASKREVDYEQYFGPGTRLTVT.